The 9 T cell receptor beta chains below all came from one sample that was sequenced in a study of cytomegalovirus exposure and HLA in healthy donors. The method was immunoSEQ multiplex PCR; TCRdb's version includes in-frame clones alone and lacks a portion of them. The sample includes hundreds of thousands of clones, about 88% of them seen just once. Sequencing was performed on PBMCs. These receptors originate from a man aged 18 to 29 in good health and CMV-seropositive.

The chain has TRBV7-8 and TRBJ2-1, with 9 bases matching TRBD1. This CDR3 comprises 15 residues. V trimming: 2 bases; J trimming: 7 bases; junction bases outside the gene matches: 6. Looked up from germline, CDR1 is SGHVS and CDR2 is FQNEAQ. The CDR3 loop reads CASSLIQGAGNEQFF. The CDR3 bases are TGTGCCAGCAGCTTAATACAGGGGGCGGGTAATGAGCAGTTCTTC.

This chain links TRBV13 with TRBJ2-1; 11 bases align to TRBD2. V shed 4 bases and J 2 bases; nucleotides not matched to a gene: 22. Per the germline V gene, CDR1 is PRHDT and CDR2 is FYEKMQ (reference sequence). This CDR3 is 22 amino acids long. CDR3 protein: CASSSRRPDSGRAPGAYNEQFF. The CDR3 nucleotides are TGTGCCAGCAGCTCGCGCCGACCGGATAGCGGGAGGGCCCCTGGCGCCTACAATGAGCAGTTCTTC. Drawing the rest from reference TRBV13 and TRBJ2-1, the complete variable domain is AAGVIQSPRHLIKEKRETATLKCYPIPRHDTVYWYQQGPGQDPQFLISFYEKMQSDKGSIPDRFSAQQFSDYHSELNMSSLELGDSALYFCASSSRRPDSGRAPGAYNEQFFGPGTRLTVL.

The chain uses TRBV6-5 and TRBJ2-7; possible D gene TRBD1, 5 bases. V was pared by 7 bases and J by 4 bases, with 14 bases between. Germline lookup yields CDR1 MNHEY and CDR2 SVGAGI. The CDR3 sequence is 13 residues long. The CDR3, as DNA: TGTGCCAGCACCTCTACAGACAGTTACGAGCAGTACTTC. Protein: CASTSTDSYEQYF.

The rearrangement joins TRBV5-6 to TRBJ2-1, with 8 bases that match TRBD1. Germline-derived CDR1 and CDR2 are SGHDT and YYEEEE. The CDR3 totals 17 residues. Trimming at V came to 0 bases and at J to 6 bases, leaving 11 bases not matched to a gene. CDR3 amino acids: CASSLGPRTGLGNEQFF. The CDR3 region has the DNA TGTGCCAGCAGCTTGGGGCCCCGGACAGGGCTGGGCAATGAGCAGTTCTTC.

The rearrangement links TRBV18 to TRBJ2-1, with 9 bases matching TRBD1. This CDR3 is built from 15 residues. Germline assignment: CDR1 KGHSH and CDR2 LQKENI. After removal of 6 bases from V and 4 bases from J, the junction contained 7 bases not matched to a gene. The CDR3 here is CASSPGTGNYNEQFF. CDR3 in DNA: TGTGCCAGCTCCCCCGGGACAGGGAATTACAATGAGCAGTTCTTC.

The chain couples TRBV2 to TRBJ1-1, with 11 nucleotides matching TRBD1. In germline, CDR1 is SNHLY, CDR2 FYNNEI. Unmatched junction bases numbered 9, after V lost 5 bases and J lost 4 bases. This CDR3 has 16 residues. The DNA for the CDR3 is TGTGCCAGCAGTCTACGGACAGGGGGCGGTAGCACTGAAGCTTTCTTT. It encodes CASSLRTGGGSTEAFF.

Only one count was recorded for this clone. This chain links TRBV4-2 with TRBJ2-1, with 11 bases identical to TRBD2. This CDR3 has 16 residues. Germline V CDR1 and CDR2: LGHNA, YNFKEQ. V lost 4 bases to trimming and J lost 7 bases; unmatched junction nucleotides: 9. In nucleotides, the CDR3 is TGTGCCAGCAGCCCCTACCTTACTAGCGGGGGTAATGAGCAGTTCTTC. Translation gives CASSPYLTSGGNEQFF.

The chain recombines TRBV7-8 with TRBJ2-7; the D gene is possibly TRBD2 (6 bases). CDR1 and CDR2 from the germline V gene are SGHVS and FQNEAQ. The CDR3 extends over 16 amino acids. Trimming stripped 4 bases from V and 1 base from J, with 17 bases between. CDR3 in amino acids: CASSYGRPALSYEQYF. The CDR3 DNA is TGTGCCAGCAGCTACGGGAGACCCGCTCTGTCCTACGAGCAGTACTTC. The full variable domain, completed using reference TRBV7-8 and TRBJ2-7, is GAGVSQSPRYKVAKRGQDVALRCDPISGHVSLFWYQQALGQGPEFLTYFQNEAQLDKSGLPSDRFFAERPEGSVSTLKIQRTQQEDSAVYLCASSYGRPALSYEQYFGPGTRLTVT.

In its sample, this clone was seen many times. The chain employs TRBV15 and TRBJ2-2, with 7 positions matching TRBD2. Germline loops: CDR1 LNHNV, CDR2 YYDKDF (reference sequence). The V and J ends lost 5 bases and 1 base, in that order; junction bases with no gene match: 4. The CDR3 consists of 15 residues. The CDR3: CATSSSGENTGELFF. Here the CDR3 DNA reads TGTGCCACCAGCTCTAGCGGCGAGAACACCGGGGAGCTGTTTTTT. Using reference TRBV15 and TRBJ2-2 for the parts outside the CDR3, the full variable domain is DAMVIQNPRYQVTQFGKPVTLSCSQTLNHNVMYWYQQKSSQAPKLLFHYYDKDFNNEADTPDNFQSRRPNTSFCFLDIRSPGLGDTAMYLCATSSSGENTGELFFGEGSRLTVL.